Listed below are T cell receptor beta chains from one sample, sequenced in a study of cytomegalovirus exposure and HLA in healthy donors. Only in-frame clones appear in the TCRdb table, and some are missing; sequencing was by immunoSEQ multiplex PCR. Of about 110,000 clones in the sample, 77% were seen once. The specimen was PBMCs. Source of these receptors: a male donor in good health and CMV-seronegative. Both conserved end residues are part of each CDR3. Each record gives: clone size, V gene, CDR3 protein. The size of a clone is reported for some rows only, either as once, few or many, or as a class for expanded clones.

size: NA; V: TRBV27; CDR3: CASRTSGISRGGVADTQYF
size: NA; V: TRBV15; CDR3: CATSPVPRDTSYEQYF
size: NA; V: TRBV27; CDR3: CASSLTSAGSYEQYF
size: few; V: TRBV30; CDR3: CAWSEGNEQFF
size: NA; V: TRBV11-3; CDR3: CASSLKGPLLAGPDTQYF
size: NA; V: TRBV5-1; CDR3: CASSPDSTTYEQYF
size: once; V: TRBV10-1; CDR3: CASSELSYGYTF
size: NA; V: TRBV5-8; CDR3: CASSPNRTGAYQETQYF
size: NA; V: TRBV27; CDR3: CASRGHRFPDNLNTGELFF
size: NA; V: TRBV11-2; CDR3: CASSHWDRRTGELFF
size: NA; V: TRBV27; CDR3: CASSLLPGSVANEKLFF
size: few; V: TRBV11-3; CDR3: CASSLATSGFYNEQFF
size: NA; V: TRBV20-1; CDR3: CSARLVYGYTF
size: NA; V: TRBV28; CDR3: CASSHYPAYSTVYEQYF
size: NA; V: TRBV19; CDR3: CASSTYSGREYYEQYF
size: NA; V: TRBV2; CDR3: CASTKTGGNTEAFF
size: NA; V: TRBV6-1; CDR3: CASSGTGGYGYTF
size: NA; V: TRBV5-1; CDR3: CASRLALPYNEQFF
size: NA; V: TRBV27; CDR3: CASSPGTGPNQPQHF
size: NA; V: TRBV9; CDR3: CASGPTGRRTEAFF
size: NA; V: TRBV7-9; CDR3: CASSPRQGSYEQYF
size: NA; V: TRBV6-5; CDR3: CASSYSSNEQYF
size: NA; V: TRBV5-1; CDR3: CASSLATGSSYEQYF
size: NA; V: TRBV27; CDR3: CASSLSPGTAWNTGELFF
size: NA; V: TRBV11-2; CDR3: CASSLRARVISGRYEQYF
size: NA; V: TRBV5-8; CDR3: CASSQGLAGVADTQYF
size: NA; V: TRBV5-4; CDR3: CASSLAGTSGRAGDTQYF
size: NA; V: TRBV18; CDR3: CASSPPSLAGGRPDTQYF
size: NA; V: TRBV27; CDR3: CASSALMTGVLANQPQHF
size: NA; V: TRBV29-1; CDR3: CSVVGRLQETQYF
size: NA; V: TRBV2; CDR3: CASSLAVSYNEQFF
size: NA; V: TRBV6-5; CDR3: CASSSTGRGGELFF
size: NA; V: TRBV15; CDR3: CATQKQGHEKLFF
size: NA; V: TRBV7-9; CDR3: CASSLEDRVDPYGYTF
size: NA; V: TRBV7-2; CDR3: CASSLSGSSSTDTQYF
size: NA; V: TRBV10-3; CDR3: CASAGTTNYEQYF
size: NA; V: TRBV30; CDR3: CAWTQDISDYTF
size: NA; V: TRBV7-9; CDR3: CASSLEVTSTTLFF
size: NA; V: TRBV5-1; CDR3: CASSLAAGGSDFGIDTQYF
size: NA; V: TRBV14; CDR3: CASSHPGLAGAYTQYF